Reported below is one T cell receptor (beta chain). Enrolled during active infection, Seattle patients were then followed longitudinally. Authors' data handling: Amplifying reference gene primers gave estimates of nucleated cell counts. Generated by immunoSEQ multiplex PCR, the TCRdb table keeps only in-frame clones and is missing some. D and trimming come from the DNA, and the V and J calls and clone size come from that table. In the table there are 150,000 or so clones, 80% to 95% of which are singletons. Germline V CDR1 and CDR2: LNHNV, YYDKDF (reference sequence). V lost 4 bases and J lost 0, with 13 bases in between. This CDR3 is built from 17 residues. These data belong to a study of blood T cell repertoires in COVID-19. At the level of the study: Specimens from acute and convalescent COVID-19 originated in the United States, Italy and Spain. From T cells, B-cell-depleted T cells, or PBMCs came the material, which was cDNA or gDNA.

V usage is TRBV15 and J usage is TRBJ1-6, with D possibly being TRBD1 (5 bases). The receptor's source is a man aged 25-45 years with COVID-19, enrolled during active disease. The specimen sequenced was peripheral blood. DNA of the CDR3: TGTGCCACCAGCACACAGACAGTGAGCTCCTATAATTCACCCCTCCACTTT. Encoded protein: CATSTQTVSSYNSPLHF.